Listed below are T cell receptor beta chains from one sample, sequenced in a study of T cell responses to AZD1222 COVID-19 vaccine. TCRdb keeps only in-frame clones here, not all; method: immunoSEQ multiplex PCR. Of 150,000 to 200,000 clones listed, 88% are singletons. The source material was peripheral blood, sampled on day 0 of AZD1222 vaccination. These receptors were taken from an adult in good health. CDR3s include the opening cysteine and the closing phenylalanine or tryptophan. The order of the fields is D gene, V gene, J gene, clone size, CDR3 protein, CDR3 DNA. D genes are given only for firm matches. Size is omitted from some rows. Given values are once, few, many or a class for expanded clones.

D gene: .; V gene: TRBV6-5; J gene: TRBJ1-6; clone size: few; CDR3 protein: CASSYGDGSASPLHF; CDR3 DNA: TGTGCCAGCAGTTACGGGGACGGGAGTGCTTCACCCCTCCACTTT
D gene: .; V gene: TRBV27; J gene: TRBJ2-5; clone size: .; CDR3 protein: CASTLSGPMGTQYF; CDR3 DNA: TGTGCCAGCACCCTATCGGGCCCTATGGGGACCCAGTACTTC
D gene: .; V gene: TRBV2; J gene: TRBJ1-6; clone size: .; CDR3 protein: CASSGQVTLNSPLHF; CDR3 DNA: TGTGCCAGCAGTGGACAGGTCACCCTCAATTCACCCCTCCACTTT
D gene: TRBD1; V gene: TRBV5-1; J gene: TRBJ1-2; clone size: .; CDR3 protein: CASSLGDSNYGYTF; CDR3 DNA: TGCGCCAGCAGCTTAGGGGACAGTAACTATGGCTACACCTTC
D gene: TRBD1; V gene: TRBV28; J gene: TRBJ1-1; clone size: once; CDR3 protein: CASRTPGTANTEAFF; CDR3 DNA: TGTGCCAGCAGGACTCCCGGGACAGCCAACACTGAAGCTTTCTTT
D gene: TRBD1; V gene: TRBV6-6; J gene: TRBJ1-1; clone size: few; CDR3 protein: CASNPVRTGGNTEAFF; CDR3 DNA: TGTGCCAGCAACCCGGTTAGGACAGGGGGCAACACTGAAGCTTTCTTT
D gene: .; V gene: TRBV7-2; J gene: TRBJ1-2; clone size: .; CDR3 protein: CASSAPRVKRGGYTF; CDR3 DNA: TGTGCCAGCAGCGCCCCCCGGGTCAAAAGGGGCGGCTACACCTTC
D gene: .; V gene: TRBV28; J gene: TRBJ1-2; clone size: .; CDR3 protein: CASSLQEFGYTF; CDR3 DNA: TGTGCCAGCAGTTTACAGGAGTTTGGCTACACCTTC
D gene: .; V gene: TRBV4-2; J gene: TRBJ1-5; clone size: .; CDR3 protein: CASSQGSRVTSQPQHF; CDR3 DNA: TGTGCCAGCAGCCAAGGTTCGAGGGTCACTAGTCAGCCCCAGCATTTT
D gene: .; V gene: TRBV6-5; J gene: TRBJ1-1; clone size: .; CDR3 protein: CASTPGWGMGTEAFF; CDR3 DNA: TGTGCCAGCACCCCCGGGTGGGGGATGGGCACTGAAGCTTTCTTT